The 17 T cell receptor beta chains below all came from one sample that was sequenced in a study of T-cell memory formation after mild COVID-19. TCRdb independently ran MiXCR on the 5' RACE reads; one entry per CDR3 protein. The sample consists of about 300,000 distinct CDR3 sequences, roughly 21% of them appearing once. The sample was PBMCs or a T cell subset sorted from them (not recorded which). The origin of the receptors is a man aged 18 to 30 who had mild COVID-19 (a few samples of this study predate the infection). Cell type and time point are not known.

The V gene is TRBV5-1, the J gene TRBJ2-3; 7 bases line up with TRBD1. After removal of 4 bases from V and 0 bases from J, the junction contained 8 bases not matched to a gene. Germline CDR1 and CDR2: SGHRS and YFSETQ. The CDR3 totals 16 residues. The CDR3: CASSPTGQPSTDTQYF. CDR3 nucleotides: TGCGCCAGCAGCCCTACGGGACAGCCTAGCACAGATACGCAGTATTTT.

This clonotype was recorded many times. This rearrangement joins TRBV6-2 or TRBV6-3 to TRBJ2-7, with 9 bases that match TRBD1. The CDR3 loop spans 14 amino acids. After removal of 0 bases from V and 3 bases from J, the junction contained 0 bases not matched to a gene. In germline, CDR1 is MNHEY, CDR2 SVGEGT. The CDR3 loop reads CASSYSTGGYEQYV. In nucleotides, the CDR3 is TGTGCCAGCAGTTACTCGACAGGGGGCTACGAGCAGTACGTC.

The rearrangement links TRBV14 to TRBJ2-7; the match to TRBD1 covers 8 bases. Germline values: CDR1 SGHDN, CDR2 FVKESK. V dropped 3 bases and J dropped 2; count of bases not matched to a gene: 15. The CDR3 contains 18 residues. In DNA, the CDR3 is TGTGCCAGCAGCCATAGGGGGGCCGGACAGGGTAGGGCCTACGAGCAGTACTTC. This encodes CASSHRGAGQGRAYEQYF.

The chain combines TRBV5-1 with TRBJ2-3; D possibly corresponds to TRBD2 (5 bases). Germline V gene sequence: CDR1 SGHRS, CDR2 YFSETQ. V was trimmed by 4 bases and J by 5 bases, leaving 14 bases between them. There are 14 residues in the CDR3. CDR3: CASSRGPNQDTQYF. The CDR3, as DNA: TGCGCCAGCAGCCGCGGGCCAAACCAAGATACGCAGTATTTT.

The J gene is TRBJ2-5, the V gene TRBV2, with TRBD2 as a possible D gene (6 bases). Germline CDR1 is SNHLY and CDR2 is FYNNEI. CDR3 length: 11 residues. The V gene lost 9 bases and the J gene lost 6 bases, with 11 bases spanning the gap. The CDR3 protein is CASSGEKTQYF. Here the CDR3 DNA reads TGTGCCAGTTCGGGGGAGAAGACCCAGTACTTC. The entire variable domain, with the rest obtained from reference TRBV2 and TRBJ2-5, is as follows: EPEVTQTPSHQVTQMGQEVILRCVPISNHLYFYWYRQILGQKVEFLVSFYNNEISEKSEIFDDQFSVERPDGSNFTLKIRSTKLEDSAMYFCASSGEKTQYFGPGTRLLVL.

This clonotype was observed a single time. The chain carries TRBV7-9 and TRBJ2-6; the D is unclear. This CDR3 region has 16 residues. Trimming removed 4 bases from V and 0 bases from J, with 10 bases in between. The germline V gene encodes CDR1 SEHNR and CDR2 FQNEAQ (reference sequence). The CDR3 nucleotides are TGTGCCAGCAGCTCCAGATTTGACTCTGGGGCCAACGTCCTGACTTTC. Translation gives CASSSRFDSGANVLTF.

The chain couples TRBV10-3 to TRBJ2-7, with D maybe TRBD1 (6 bases). Trimming left V 10 bases short and J 0 bases short, with 25 bases between. The CDR3 has 17 amino acids. Per germline, CDR1 ENHRY and CDR2 SYGVKD. This CDR3 reads CATLARDKGRLSYEQYF. The CDR3 DNA sequence: TGTGCCACCCTAGCCCGGGACAAGGGAAGACTCTCCTACGAGCAGTACTTC.

This chain links TRBV7-2 with TRBJ2-3; D may be TRBD1 or TRBD2 (5 bases each). V gave up 3 bases and J gave up 5 bases, with 12 bases separating them. CDR1 is SGHTA and CDR2 is FQGNSA in the germline V gene. CDR3 length: 14 amino acids. DNA for the CDR3: TGTGCCAGCAGCTTCATATCTGGGGGAGATACGCAGTATTTT. It is translated as CASSFISGGDTQYF. The full variable domain, with the rest looked up from reference TRBV7-2 and TRBJ2-3, is GAGVSQSPSNKVTEKGKDVELRCDPISGHTALYWYRQSLGQGLEFLIYFQGNSAPDKSGLPSDRFSAERTGGSVSTLTIQRTQQEDSAVYLCASSFISGGDTQYFGPGTRLTVL.

The chain is built from TRBV6-5 and TRBJ1-1, with D hard to call. The CDR3 loop spans 15 amino acids. Trimming took off 0 bases at V and 0 bases at J, with 8 bases between the two ends. The germline V gene encodes CDR1 MNHEY and CDR2 SVGAGI. The CDR3 protein is CASSYSIAVNTEAFF. The CDR3 coding sequence is TGTGCCAGCAGTTACTCGATAGCGGTGAACACTGAAGCTTTCTTT.

This chain links TRBV5-4 with TRBJ1-2; D possibly corresponds to TRBD1 (6 bases). This CDR3 spans 14 amino acids. Germline values: CDR1 SGHNT, CDR2 YYREEE (reference sequence). V lost 0 bases and J 4 bases, leaving 10 bases between the germline ends. DNA for the CDR3: TGTGCCAGCAGCTTGGGGGAAGGGGGCTATGGCTACACCTTC. Its translation: CASSLGEGGYGYTF.

The chain combines TRBV18 with TRBJ2-7, with 7 positions matching TRBD1. Germline V gives CDR1 KGHSH, CDR2 LQKENI. After removal of 8 bases from V and 2 bases from J, the junction contained 9 bases not matched to a gene. The CDR3 totals 14 residues. CDR3 region: CASTGTAATYEQYF. CDR3 nucleotide sequence: TGTGCCAGCACCGGGACAGCGGCCACCTACGAGCAGTACTTC.

In its sample, this clonotype was seen many times. V is TRBV14 and J is TRBJ2-1; D gene uncertain. CDR3 size: 13 residues. Trimming pared 2 bases from V and 6 bases from J, leaving 8 bases between. Germline CDR1 is SGHDN and CDR2 is FVKESK. CDR3 sequence reads: CASSQSGPNEQFF. DNA for the CDR3: TGTGCCAGCAGCCAAAGTGGACCCAATGAGCAGTTCTTC.

This clonotype was seen a few times. The rearrangement uses TRBV4-2 and TRBJ1-5; D gene uncertain. The CDR3 has 15 amino acids. V was clipped by 2 bases and J by 5 bases, with 13 bases between them. The germline gives CDR1 LGHNA, CDR2 YNFKEQ. The CDR3 loop reads CASSQQKRVDQPQHF. CDR3 nucleotide sequence: TGTGCCAGCAGCCAACAAAAGAGGGTGGATCAGCCCCAGCATTTT.

The J gene is TRBJ2-3, the V gene TRBV7-3; the D is unclear. The length of the CDR3 is 14 residues. The ends were cut back, 3 bases at V and 2 bases at J, with 9 bases in the middle. CDR1 and CDR2 from the germline V gene are SGHTA and FQGTGA. In nucleotides, the CDR3 is TGTGCCAGCAGCTTCGATCTTAACACAGATACGCAGTATTTT. It codes for CASSFDLNTDTQYF.

The chain uses TRBV4-1 and TRBJ2-7, with 9 bases that match TRBD1. CDR1 and CDR2 (germline): MGHRA, YSYEKL. The CDR3 covers 15 residues. V shed 4 bases, J shed 4 bases, and the junction held 8 bases outside the gene matches. CDR3 nucleotide sequence: TGCGCCAGCAGCCCCGGACAGGGGCCAGCTTACGAGCAGTACTTC. Encoded protein: CASSPGQGPAYEQYF.

This clonotype was observed a handful of times. The chain combines TRBV27 with TRBJ2-3; D is possibly TRBD1 or TRBD2 (6 bases each). V was shortened by 7 bases and J by 8 bases, with 19 bases between the two germline ends. The CDR3 is 14 residues long. Germline V gene data show CDR1 as MNHEY and CDR2 as SMNVEV (reference sequence). In nucleotides, the CDR3 is TGTGCCAGCATTGACGGGGGCCCACTCGGTACGCAGTATTTT. Translation gives CASIDGGPLGTQYF.

In this sample, this clonotype turned up a few times. This chain uses TRBV28 with TRBJ2-5; D gene ambiguous. Trimming left V 7 bases short and J 2 bases short, with 11 bases between. The CDR3 is 13 amino acids. The V gene's germline CDR1 is MDHEN and CDR2 SYDVKM. The CDR3 spells CASIPGSQETQYF. The CDR3 DNA reads TGTGCCAGCATTCCCGGATCACAAGAGACCCAGTACTTC.